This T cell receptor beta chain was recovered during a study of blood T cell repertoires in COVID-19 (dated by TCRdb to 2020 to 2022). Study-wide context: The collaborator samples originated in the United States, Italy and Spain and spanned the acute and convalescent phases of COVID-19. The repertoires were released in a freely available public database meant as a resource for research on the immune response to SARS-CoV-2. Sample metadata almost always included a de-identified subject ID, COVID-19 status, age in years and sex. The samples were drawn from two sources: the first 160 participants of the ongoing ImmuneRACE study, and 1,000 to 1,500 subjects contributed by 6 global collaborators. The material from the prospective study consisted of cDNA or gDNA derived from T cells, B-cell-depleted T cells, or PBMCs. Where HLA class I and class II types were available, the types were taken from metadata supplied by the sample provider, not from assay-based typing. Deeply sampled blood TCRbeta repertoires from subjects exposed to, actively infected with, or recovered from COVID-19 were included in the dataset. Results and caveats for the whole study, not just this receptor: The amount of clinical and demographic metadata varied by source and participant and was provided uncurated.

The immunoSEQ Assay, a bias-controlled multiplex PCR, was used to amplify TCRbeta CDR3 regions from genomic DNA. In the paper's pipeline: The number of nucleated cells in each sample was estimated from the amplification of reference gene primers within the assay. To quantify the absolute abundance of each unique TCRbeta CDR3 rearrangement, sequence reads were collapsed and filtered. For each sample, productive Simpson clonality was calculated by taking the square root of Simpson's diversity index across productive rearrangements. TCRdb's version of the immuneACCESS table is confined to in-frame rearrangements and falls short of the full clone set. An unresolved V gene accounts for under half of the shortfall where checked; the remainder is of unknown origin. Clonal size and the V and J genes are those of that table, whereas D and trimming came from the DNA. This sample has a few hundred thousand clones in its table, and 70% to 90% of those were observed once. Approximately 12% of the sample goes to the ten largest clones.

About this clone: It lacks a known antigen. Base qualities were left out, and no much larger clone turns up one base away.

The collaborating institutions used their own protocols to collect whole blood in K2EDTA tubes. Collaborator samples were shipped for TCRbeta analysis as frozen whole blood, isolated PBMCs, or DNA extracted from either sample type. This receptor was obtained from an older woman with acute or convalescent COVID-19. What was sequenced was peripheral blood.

CDR3 protein: CASSQGGSYEQYF. The DNA is as follows: TGTGCCAGCAGTCAAGGAGGCTCCTACGAGCAGTACTTC. The sequence is built from TRBV6-2 or TRBV6-3 and TRBJ2-7; TRBD2 is a possible D gene, resting on 5 matching bases. From cysteine to phenylalanine, the CDR3 is 13 amino acids long. Just the 39-base CDR3 DNA is kept, in frame starting at base 1. V loses 5 bases, J loses 0 bases, and the germline ends lie 8 bases apart. For CDR1 and CDR2, the germline V gene lists MNHEY and SVGEGT.